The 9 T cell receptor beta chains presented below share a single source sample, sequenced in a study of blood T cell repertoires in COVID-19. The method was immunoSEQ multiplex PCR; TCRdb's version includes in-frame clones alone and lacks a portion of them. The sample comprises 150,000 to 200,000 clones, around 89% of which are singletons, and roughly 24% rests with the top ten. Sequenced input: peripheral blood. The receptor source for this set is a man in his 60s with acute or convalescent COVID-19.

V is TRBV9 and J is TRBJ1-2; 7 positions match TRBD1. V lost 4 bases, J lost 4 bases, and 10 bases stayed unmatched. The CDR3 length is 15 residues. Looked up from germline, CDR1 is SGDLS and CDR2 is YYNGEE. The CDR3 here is CASSPTWQGGYGYTF. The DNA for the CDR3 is TGTGCCAGCAGCCCCACATGGCAGGGGGGCTATGGCTACACCTTC.

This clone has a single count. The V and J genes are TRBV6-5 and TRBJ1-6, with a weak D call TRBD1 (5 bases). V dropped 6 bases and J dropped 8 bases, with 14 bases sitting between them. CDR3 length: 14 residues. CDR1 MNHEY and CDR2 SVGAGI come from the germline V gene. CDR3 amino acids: CASSRQLMDSPLHF. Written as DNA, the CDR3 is TGTGCCAGCAGCCGACAGTTAATGGATTCACCCCTCCACTTT.

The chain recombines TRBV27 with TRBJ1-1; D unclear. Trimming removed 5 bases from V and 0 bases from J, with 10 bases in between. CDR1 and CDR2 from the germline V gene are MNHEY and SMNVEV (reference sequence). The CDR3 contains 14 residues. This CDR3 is CASSPHGMNTEAFF. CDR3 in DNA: TGTGCCAGCAGTCCCCACGGGATGAACACTGAAGCTTTCTTT.

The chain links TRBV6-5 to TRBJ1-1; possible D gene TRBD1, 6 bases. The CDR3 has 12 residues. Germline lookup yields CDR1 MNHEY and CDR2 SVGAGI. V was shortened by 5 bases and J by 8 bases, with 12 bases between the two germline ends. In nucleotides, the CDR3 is TGTGCCAGCAGTACAGGGCCTAAGGAAGCTTTCTTT. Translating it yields CASSTGPKEAFF.

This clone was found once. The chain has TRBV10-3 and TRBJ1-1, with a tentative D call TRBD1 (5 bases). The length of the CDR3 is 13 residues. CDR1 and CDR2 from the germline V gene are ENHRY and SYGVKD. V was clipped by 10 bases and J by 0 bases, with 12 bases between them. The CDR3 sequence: CASTVTVNTEAFF. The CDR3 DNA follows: TGTGCCAGTACGGTGACAGTGAACACTGAAGCTTTCTTT.

CDR3 protein: CASSPGTGYEQYF. In nucleotides, the CDR3 is TGTGCCAGCAGCCCGGGGACAGGCTACGAGCAGTACTTC. This chain connects TRBV7-9 to TRBJ2-7, with 8 positions matching TRBD1. V was clipped by 5 bases and J by 3 bases; unmatched bases: 3. Germline V gene data show CDR1 as SEHNR and CDR2 as FQNEAQ (reference sequence). The CDR3 has 13 amino acids.

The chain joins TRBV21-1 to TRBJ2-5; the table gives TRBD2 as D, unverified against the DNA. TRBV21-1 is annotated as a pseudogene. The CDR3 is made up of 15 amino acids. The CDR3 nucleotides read TGTGCCAGCAGCAAGAGGAGGGATCGTATAGGGGCCCAGTACTTC. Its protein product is CASSKRRDRIGAQYF.

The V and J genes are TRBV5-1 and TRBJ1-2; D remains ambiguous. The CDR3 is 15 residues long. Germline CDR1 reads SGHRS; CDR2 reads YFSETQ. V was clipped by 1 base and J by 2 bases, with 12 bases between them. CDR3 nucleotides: TGCGCCAGCAGCTTGAGTTTTGAACACAACTATGGCTACACCTTC. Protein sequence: CASSLSFEHNYGYTF.

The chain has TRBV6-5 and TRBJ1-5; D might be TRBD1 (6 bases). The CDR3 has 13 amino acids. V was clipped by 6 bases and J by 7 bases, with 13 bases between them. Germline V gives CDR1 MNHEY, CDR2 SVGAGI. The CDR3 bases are TGTGCCAGCAGGCCAACAGGGAACCAGCCCCAGCATTTT. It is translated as CASRPTGNQPQHF.